This entry lists 22 T cell receptor beta chains sequenced from one sample in a study of spatial heterogeneity in lung cancer. TCRdb redid the calling of the 5' RACE reads with MiXCR, one entry per CDR3 protein. This sample carries about 78,000 distinct CDR3 sequences, about 8% of them seen once, and the ten largest clones take almost 7%. Time point given: sample taken at primary tumor resection. Material: PBMCs, obtained at surgery. These receptors were collected from a male donor with early-stage non-small cell lung cancer.

This clonotype was found many times. The chain recombines TRBV20-1 with TRBJ2-5; D tentatively reads TRBD1 or TRBD2 (5 bases each). The V and J ends lost 3 bases and 0 bases respectively, with 14 bases between them. The CDR3 is made up of 15 amino acids. In germline, CDR1 is DFQATT, CDR2 SNEGSKA (reference sequence). CDR3: CSASTRGAYQETQYF. CDR3 sequence (DNA): TGCAGTGCTAGTACTAGAGGGGCGTACCAAGAGACCCAGTACTTC.

In this sample, this clonotype turned up many times. The V and J genes are TRBV5-1 and TRBJ2-6; no clear D. The germline CDR1 and CDR2 sequences are SGHRS and YFSETQ. V lost 0 bases and J 4 bases, leaving 11 bases between the germline ends. This CDR3 has 16 amino acids. The CDR3 loop reads CASSLAALSGANVLTF. The DNA for the CDR3 is TGCGCCAGCAGCTTGGCGGCCCTCTCAGGGGCCAACGTCCTGACTTTC.

The V gene is TRBV27, the J gene TRBJ1-2; D might be TRBD1 (5 bases). Germline loops: CDR1 MNHEY, CDR2 SMNVEV (reference sequence). The CDR3 contains 14 residues. Trimming removed 6 bases from V and 5 bases from J, with 16 bases in between. The CDR3 spells CASSRDYAQYGYTF. The CDR3 nucleotides read TGTGCCAGCAGCCGGGACTACGCCCAATATGGCTACACCTTC.

The rearrangement joins TRBV30 to TRBJ2-1; TRBD2 matches at 13 bases. V lost 2 bases, J lost 6 bases, and 10 bases stayed unmatched. Per germline, CDR1 GTSNPN and CDR2 SVGIG (reference sequence). The CDR3 has 17 residues. CDR3 region: CAWSFPGLAGFVNEQFF. CDR3 sequence (DNA): TGTGCCTGGAGTTTCCCGGGACTAGCGGGATTTGTCAATGAGCAGTTCTTC.

The V call is TRBV9, the J call TRBJ1-1, with D perhaps matching TRBD1 (6 bases). V lost 3 bases to trimming and J lost 0 bases, with 18 bases between them. In germline, CDR1 is SGDLS, CDR2 YYNGEE. This CDR3 is 17 amino acids long. The chain's CDR3 is CASSDSQGSMMNTEAFF. CDR3 DNA sequence: TGTGCCAGCAGCGACTCACAGGGTTCAATGATGAACACTGAAGCTTTCTTT.

The chain joins TRBV12-3 or TRBV12-4 to TRBJ1-4; D is unresolved. The V end lost 4 bases, the J end lost 8 bases, and 14 bases lay between the germline ends. The CDR3 spans 14 residues. CDR3 DNA: TGTGCCAGCAGTTCCGGCCCCTGGGGAGAAAAACTGTTTTTT. It encodes CASSSGPWGEKLFF.

This clonotype showed up many times. This chain links TRBV5-5 with TRBJ1-5; a weak D match, TRBD1 (5 bases). Germline assignment: CDR1 SGHKS and CDR2 YYEKEE (reference sequence). V shed 0 bases and J shed 5 bases, with 6 bases lying between them. This CDR3 has 13 amino acids. The CDR3 loop reads CASSLEQDQPQHF. The CDR3 DNA reads as TGTGCCAGCAGCTTGGAACAGGATCAGCCCCAGCATTTT.

This sequence joins TRBV20-1 and TRBJ1-4, with D unclear. This CDR3 comprises 12 residues. CDR1 and CDR2 from the germline V gene are DFQATT and SNEGSKA (reference sequence). V was clipped by 0 bases and J by 8 bases, with 7 bases between them. CDR3 in amino acids: CSAREGGEKLFF. CDR3 DNA sequence: TGCAGTGCTAGAGAAGGAGGAGAAAAACTGTTTTTT.

Ten or more counts support this clonotype. The chain carries TRBV7-9 and TRBJ1-1, with 7 bases lining up with TRBD1. This CDR3 is 17 amino acids long. Germline trimming cut 4 bases from V and 6 bases from J; bases unmatched to any gene: 17. The germline CDR1 and CDR2 sequences are SEHNR and FQNEAQ (reference sequence). The CDR3 here is CASSSPTGSEKTSEAFF. CDR3 DNA: TGTGCCAGCAGCTCCCCGACAGGGTCGGAGAAAACTTCTGAAGCTTTCTTT.

This clonotype was seen more than once but under ten times. This chain connects TRBV7-6 to TRBJ2-2; 7 nucleotides agree with TRBD2. The junction had 8 bases not matched to a gene; V was cut back by 5 bases and J by 2 bases. The CDR3 extends over 16 amino acids. CDR1 and CDR2 from the germline V gene are SGHVS and FNYEAQ. The CDR3 spells CASSARTRANTGELFF. The CDR3 DNA sequence: TGTGCCAGCAGCGCCCGGACTAGAGCTAACACCGGGGAGCTGTTTTTT.

This clonotype was detected only a few times. The chain recombines TRBV9 with TRBJ2-3; D unresolved. V was clipped by 4 bases and J by 0 bases, with 9 bases between them. This CDR3 spans 14 amino acids. From germline, CDR1 is SGDLS and CDR2 YYNGEE. In DNA form, the CDR3 reads TGTGCCAGCAGCTTACAACCTAGCACAGATACGCAGTATTTT. The encoded protein is CASSLQPSTDTQYF.

The sample holds many counts of this clonotype. This chain uses TRBV5-6 with TRBJ2-7; D assignment may be TRBD1 or TRBD2 (5 bases each). The CDR3 consists of 14 residues. V was clipped by 3 bases and J by 6 bases, with 16 bases between them. Germline CDR1 SGHDT, CDR2 YYEEEE. The chain's CDR3 is CASSSSGTPGEQYF. The CDR3 region has the DNA TGTGCCAGCAGCTCTTCCGGGACCCCGGGCGAGCAGTACTTC.

This clonotype was found many times. The chain is built from TRBV27 and TRBJ2-7; 10 bases match TRBD2. Germline CDR1 is MNHEY and CDR2 is SMNVEV (reference sequence). Trimming at V came to 8 bases and at J to 2 bases, leaving 6 bases not matched to a gene. This CDR3 contains 14 residues. The CDR3: CASRPAGGPYEQYF. In DNA, the CDR3 is TGTGCCAGCCGACCAGCGGGAGGGCCCTACGAGCAGTACTTC.

The table lists this clonotype with many counts. The chain combines TRBV15 with TRBJ1-5; D unclear. V lost 1 base to trimming and J lost 0 bases, with 16 bases between them. CDR1 is LNHNV and CDR2 is YYDKDF in the germline V gene (reference sequence). The CDR3 is 18 amino acids. The CDR3 nucleotides are TGTGCCACCAGCAGAGGAGCCGAGGGCCCGGATAGCAATCAGCCCCAGCATTTT. This sequence encodes CATSRGAEGPDSNQPQHF.

This clonotype was observed many times. The rearrangement uses TRBV2 and TRBJ1-6; 7 nucleotides agree with TRBD1. There are 14 residues in the CDR3. Trimming at V came to 5 bases and at J to 7 bases, leaving 5 bases not matched to a gene. Germline CDR1 and CDR2: SNHLY and FYNNEI. Here the CDR3 reads CASSPGTVNSPLHF. The CDR3 coding sequence is TGTGCCAGCAGTCCGGGGACAGTAAATTCACCCCTCCACTTT.

At least ten counts were recorded for this clonotype. This rearrangement joins TRBV4-1 to TRBJ1-3; D is possibly TRBD1 (6 bases). Germline V lookup: CDR1 MGHRA, CDR2 YSYEKL. V lost 3 bases, J lost 4 bases, and 13 bases lay in between. The CDR3 length is 15 residues. The CDR3 sequence: CASSHARGGGNTIYF. For the CDR3, the DNA is TGCGCCAGCAGCCATGCCAGGGGCGGCGGAAACACCATATATTTT.

Turning to this clonotype: This clone may be a read error of a much larger clone one base away. The rearrangement uses TRBV7-9 and TRBJ1-1; 9 bases fit TRBD1. Germline loops: CDR1 SEHNR, CDR2 FQNEAQ (reference sequence). This CDR3 region has 15 residues. Written as DNA, the CDR3 is TGTGCCAGCAGCTTAGGACAGGGGGTGGAAACTGAAGTTTTCTTT. Protein sequence: CASSLGQGVETEVFF. Based on the CDR3 plus reference TRBV7-9 and TRBJ1-1, the full variable domain is DTGVSQNPRHKITKRGQNVTFRCDPISEHNRLYWYRQTLGQGPEFLTYFQNEAQLEKSRLLSDRFSAERPKGSFSTLEIQRTEQGDSAMYLCASSLGQGVETEVFFGQGTRLTVV.

This clonotype was observed many times. The V gene is TRBV7-3, the J gene TRBJ2-2; D unresolved. V was clipped by 0 bases and J by 7 bases, with 9 bases between them. Per the germline V gene, CDR1 is SGHTA and CDR2 is FQGTGA. The CDR3 consists of 14 residues. The CDR3 DNA is TGTGCCAGCAGCTTAACGGGCCAGATCGGGGAGCTGTTTTTT. This codes for CASSLTGQIGELFF. Full variable domain (outside the CDR3, taken from reference TRBV7-3 and TRBJ2-2): GAGVSQTPSNKVTEKGKYVELRCDPISGHTALYWYRQSLGQGPEFLIYFQGTGAADDSGLPNDRFFAVRPEGSVSTLKIQRTERGDSAVYLCASSLTGQIGELFFGEGSRLTVL.

This clonotype was counted ten times or more. The chain combines TRBV7-9 with TRBJ1-4, with 7 bases aligning to TRBD1. The CDR3 length is 14 residues. Trimming at V came to 5 bases and at J to 5 bases, leaving 5 bases not matched to a gene. CDR1 SEHNR and CDR2 FQNEAQ come from the germline V gene (reference sequence). DNA of the CDR3: TGTGCCAGCAGCCTGGGACAGTACAATGAAAAACTGTTTTTT. It codes for CASSLGQYNEKLFF.

The sample holds many counts of this clonotype. V usage is TRBV12-3 or TRBV12-4 and J usage is TRBJ2-2, with TRBD1 matching over 7 bases. J gave up 5 bases and V 4 bases, and 10 bases lay outside the gene matches. This CDR3 comprises 16 residues. The CDR3 nucleotides are TGTGCCAGCAGTTCACCATTTGACAGGGCAACCGGGGAGCTGTTTTTT. Protein: CASSSPFDRATGELFF.

This clonotype was counted ten times or more. The chain uses TRBV11-2 and TRBJ2-1; 8 bases are shared with TRBD2. The CDR3 contains 16 residues. With V trimmed by 5 bases and J by 4 bases, 10 bases remained unmatched. Germline V gives CDR1 SGHAT, CDR2 FQNNGV. This CDR3 reads CASSPVAAGGYNEQFF. CDR3 in DNA: TGTGCCAGCAGCCCTGTTGCGGCGGGAGGTTACAATGAGCAGTTCTTC.

Only a few counts were recorded for this clonotype. CDR3 sequence (DNA): TGTGCCAGCAGTGGGAGGGTGAGGAGCGAAAAACTGTTTTTT. As protein: CASSGRVRSEKLFF. J is TRBJ1-4 and V is TRBV27, with D hard to call. V lost 5 bases to trimming and J lost 8 bases, with 15 bases between them. Germline V gene sequence: CDR1 MNHEY, CDR2 SMNVEV (reference sequence). The CDR3 runs 14 residues.